The clone carrying this TCR beta chain was seen once. Its specificity is unknown. The data originate from a study of T cell responses to AZD1222 COVID-19 vaccine. Findings and limits, study-wide: There were repertoire samples only from the period after the peak T cell response. Baseline seropositivity occurred in only a handful of AZD1222 recipients.

Using immunoSEQ multiplex PCR, the repertoire was profiled, and TCRdb retains in-frame clones only, with some absent. This table has about 150,000 clones, roughly nine tenths appearing once. Trimming took off 7 bases at V and 4 bases at J, with 16 bases between the two ends. CDR3 size: 14 residues. The germline V gene has CDR1 SEHNR and CDR2 FQNEAQ (reference sequence). The chain recombines TRBV7-9 with TRBJ1-2, with D tentatively TRBD1 (6 bases). The TCR originated in an adult in good health. This specimen consisted of peripheral blood, obtained on day 0 of AZD1222 vaccination. This CDR3 is CASNDQGRIYGYTF. The CDR3 DNA reads as TGTGCCAGCAATGACCAGGGGAGGATCTATGGCTACACCTTC.